Following are 6 T cell receptor beta chains from one sample sequenced in a study of cytomegalovirus exposure and HLA in healthy donors. Use of 60 Vbeta and 13 Jbeta primers characterized the PCR. Repertoires were generated with immunoSEQ multiplex PCR, while TCRdb's copy carries only in-frame clones and drops some. The sample shows about 160,000 clones, around nine tenths of them seen only once. The specimen was PBMCs. Receptor source: a woman aged 18-29 years in good health and CMV-seronegative.

The rearrangement links TRBV2 to TRBJ2-5, with 11 positions matching TRBD1. J was trimmed by 2 bases and V by 5 bases; bases with no gene match: 4. There are 15 residues in the CDR3. The germline gives CDR1 SNHLY, CDR2 FYNNEI. The CDR3 bases are TGTGCCAGCAGTTGGGACAGGGGGGAACAAGAGACCCAGTACTTC. It specifies CASSWDRGEQETQYF. Using reference TRBV2 and TRBJ2-5 for the parts outside the CDR3, the full variable domain is EPEVTQTPSHQVTQMGQEVILRCVPISNHLYFYWYRQILGQKVEFLVSFYNNEISEKSEIFDDQFSVERPDGSNFTLKIRSTKLEDSAMYFCASSWDRGEQETQYFGPGTRLLVL.

This chain links TRBV28 with TRBJ1-2; 9 bases agree with TRBD1. V lost 5 bases to trimming and J lost 7 bases; unmatched junction nucleotides: 8. The germline gives CDR1 MDHEN, CDR2 SYDVKM. The CDR3 consists of 14 residues. DNA of the CDR3: TGTGCCAGCAGTGGCCCGGGACAGGGTTTTGGCTACACCTTC. Translating gives CASSGPGQGFGYTF.

The chain links TRBV19 to TRBJ1-2; D remains ambiguous. CDR1 LNHDA and CDR2 SQIVND come from the germline V gene (reference sequence). V lost 3 bases to trimming and J lost 4 bases, with 9 bases between them. The CDR3 covers 13 residues. DNA for the CDR3: TGTGCCAGTAGTATCCTGGGCTTCTATGGCTACACCTTC. Protein sequence: CASSILGFYGYTF.

This clone was recorded only once. The V gene is TRBV2, the J gene TRBJ1-5, with 11 bases matching TRBD1. Trimming took 8 bases from V and 7 from J; bases not matched to a gene: 19. Germline CDR1 is SNHLY and CDR2 is FYNNEI. This CDR3 is 18 amino acids long. The CDR3 loop is CASYPPGTGGGSRQPQHF. CDR3 DNA: TGTGCCAGCTATCCCCCCGGGACAGGGGGAGGTTCAAGACAGCCCCAGCATTTT.

With regard to this clone: The junction does not match germline at one end; this may be a read error. The gene calls are TRBV28 and TRBJ2-1, with D unclear. Germline V gives CDR1 MDHEN, CDR2 SYDVKM. There are 11 residues in the CDR3. This CDR3 reads CASSFSSGMIF. In nucleotides, the CDR3 is TGTGCCAGCAGTTTTAGTTCGGGTATGATCTTC.

In regard to this clone: A junction end diverges from the germline sequence, so it may reflect a read error. The chain has TRBV7-9 and TRBJ2-7; possible D gene TRBD1, 6 bases. The CDR3 is made up of 13 amino acids. The germline CDR1 and CDR2 sequences are SEHNR and FQNEAQ (reference sequence). CDR3 sequence (DNA): TGTTCCAGCAGCCCGGGTCAGGGGTACGAGCAGTACTTC. Protein sequence: CSSSPGQGYEQYF. The full variable domain, its missing parts supplied by reference TRBV7-9 and TRBJ2-7, is DTGVSQNPRHKITKRGQNVTFRCDPISEHNRLYWYRQTLGQGPEFLTYFQNEAQLEKSRLLSDRFSAERPKGSFSTLEIQRTEQGDSAMYLCSSSPGQGYEQYFGPGTRLTVT.